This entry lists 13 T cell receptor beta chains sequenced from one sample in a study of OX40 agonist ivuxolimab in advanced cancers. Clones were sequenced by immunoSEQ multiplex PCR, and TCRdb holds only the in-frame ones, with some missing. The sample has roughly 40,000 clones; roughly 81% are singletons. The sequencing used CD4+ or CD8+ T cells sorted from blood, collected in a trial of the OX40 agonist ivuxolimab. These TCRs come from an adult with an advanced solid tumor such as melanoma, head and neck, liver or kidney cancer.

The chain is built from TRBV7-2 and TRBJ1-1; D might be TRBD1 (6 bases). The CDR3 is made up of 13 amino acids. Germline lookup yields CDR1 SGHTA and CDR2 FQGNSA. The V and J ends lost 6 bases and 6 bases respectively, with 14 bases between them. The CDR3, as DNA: TGTGCCAGCAGGCCCGGGACATACCCTGAAGCTTTCTTT. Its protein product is CASRPGTYPEAFF.

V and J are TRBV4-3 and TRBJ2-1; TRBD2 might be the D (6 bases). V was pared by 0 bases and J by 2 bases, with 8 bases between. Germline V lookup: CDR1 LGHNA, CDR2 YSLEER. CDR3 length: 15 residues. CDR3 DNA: TGCGCCAGCAGCCAAGATGGCGGGACCTACAATGAGCAGTTCTTC. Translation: CASSQDGGTYNEQFF.

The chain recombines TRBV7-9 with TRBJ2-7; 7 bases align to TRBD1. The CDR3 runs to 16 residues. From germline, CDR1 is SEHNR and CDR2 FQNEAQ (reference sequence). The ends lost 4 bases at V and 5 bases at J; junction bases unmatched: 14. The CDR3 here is CASSSPPDRVGDEQYF. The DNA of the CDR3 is TGTGCCAGCAGCTCTCCTCCCGACAGGGTAGGGGACGAGCAGTACTTC.

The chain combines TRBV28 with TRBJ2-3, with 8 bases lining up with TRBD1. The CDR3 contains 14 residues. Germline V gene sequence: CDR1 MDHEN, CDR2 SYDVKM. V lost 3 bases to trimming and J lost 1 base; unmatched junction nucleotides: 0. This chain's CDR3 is CASSLDRGTDTQYF. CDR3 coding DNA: TGTGCCAGCAGTTTGGACAGGGGCACAGATACGCAGTATTTT.

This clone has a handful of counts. CDR3 in DNA: TGTGCCAGCAGCTTAAGGGGGCCATTTGAAAAACTGTTTTTT. Translation gives CASSLRGPFEKLFF. V usage is TRBV13 and J usage is TRBJ1-4, with 7 bases fitting TRBD1. Trimming cost V 2 bases and J 7 bases; bases outside gene matches: 4. CDR3 length: 14 amino acids. The germline gives CDR1 PRHDT, CDR2 FYEKMQ (reference sequence).

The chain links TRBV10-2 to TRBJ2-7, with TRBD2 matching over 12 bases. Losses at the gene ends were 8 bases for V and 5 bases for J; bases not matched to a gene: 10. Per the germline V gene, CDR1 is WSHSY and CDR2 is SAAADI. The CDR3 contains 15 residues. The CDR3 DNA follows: TGCGCCAGCTGCAACCGGACTAGCGGGGTCCACGAGCAGTACTTC. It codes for CASCNRTSGVHEQYF.

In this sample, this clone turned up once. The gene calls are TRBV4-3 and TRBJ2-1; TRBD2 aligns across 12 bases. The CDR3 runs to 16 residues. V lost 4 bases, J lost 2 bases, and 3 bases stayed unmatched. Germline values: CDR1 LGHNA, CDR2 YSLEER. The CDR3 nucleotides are TGCGCCAGCAGCCTACTAGCGGGGGGCCCCTACAATGAGCAGTTCTTC. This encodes CASSLLAGGPYNEQFF.

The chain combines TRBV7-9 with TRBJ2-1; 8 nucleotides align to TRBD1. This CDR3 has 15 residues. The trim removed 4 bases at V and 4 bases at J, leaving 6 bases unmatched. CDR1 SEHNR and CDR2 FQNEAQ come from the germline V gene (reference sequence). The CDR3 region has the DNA TGTGCCAGCAGCTACGGACAGGGTCAATACAATGAGCAGTTCTTC. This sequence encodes CASSYGQGQYNEQFF.

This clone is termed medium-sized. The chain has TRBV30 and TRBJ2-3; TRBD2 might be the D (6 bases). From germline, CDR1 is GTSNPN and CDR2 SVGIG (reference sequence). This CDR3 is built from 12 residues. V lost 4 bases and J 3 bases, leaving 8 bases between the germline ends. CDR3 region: CAWTSDTDTQYF. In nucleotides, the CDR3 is TGTGCCTGGACTAGCGATACAGATACGCAGTATTTT.

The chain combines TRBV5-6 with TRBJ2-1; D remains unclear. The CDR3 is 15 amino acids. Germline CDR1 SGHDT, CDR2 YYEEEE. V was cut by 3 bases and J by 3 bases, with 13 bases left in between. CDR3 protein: CASSSPQFGYNEQFF. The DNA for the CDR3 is TGTGCCAGCAGCTCGCCCCAGTTCGGCTACAATGAGCAGTTCTTC.

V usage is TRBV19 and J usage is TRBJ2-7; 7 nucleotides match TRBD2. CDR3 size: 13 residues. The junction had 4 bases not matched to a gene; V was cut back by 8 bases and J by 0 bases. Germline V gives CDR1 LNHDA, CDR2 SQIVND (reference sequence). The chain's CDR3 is CASSSGYSYEQYF. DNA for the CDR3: TGTGCCAGTTCTAGCGGCTACTCCTACGAGCAGTACTTC.

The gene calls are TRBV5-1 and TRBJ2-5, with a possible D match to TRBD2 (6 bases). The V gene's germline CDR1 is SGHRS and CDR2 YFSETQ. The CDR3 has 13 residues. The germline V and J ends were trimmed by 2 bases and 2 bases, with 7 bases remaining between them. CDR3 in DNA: TGCGCCAGCAGCTTCCGGGAGCAAGAGACCCAGTACTTC. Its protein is CASSFREQETQYF. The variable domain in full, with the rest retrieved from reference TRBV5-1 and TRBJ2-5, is KAGVTQTPRYLIKTRGQQVTLSCSPISGHRSVSWYQQTPGQGLQFLFEYFSETQRNKGNFPGRFSGRQFSNSRSEMNVSTLELGDSALYLCASSFREQETQYFGPGTRLLVL.

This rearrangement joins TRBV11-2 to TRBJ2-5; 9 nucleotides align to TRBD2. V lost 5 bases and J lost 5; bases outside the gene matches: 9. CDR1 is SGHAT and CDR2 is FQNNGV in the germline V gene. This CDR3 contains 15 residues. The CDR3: CASSQYSGRMETQYF. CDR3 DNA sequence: TGTGCCAGCAGCCAATATAGCGGGAGAATGGAGACCCAGTACTTC.